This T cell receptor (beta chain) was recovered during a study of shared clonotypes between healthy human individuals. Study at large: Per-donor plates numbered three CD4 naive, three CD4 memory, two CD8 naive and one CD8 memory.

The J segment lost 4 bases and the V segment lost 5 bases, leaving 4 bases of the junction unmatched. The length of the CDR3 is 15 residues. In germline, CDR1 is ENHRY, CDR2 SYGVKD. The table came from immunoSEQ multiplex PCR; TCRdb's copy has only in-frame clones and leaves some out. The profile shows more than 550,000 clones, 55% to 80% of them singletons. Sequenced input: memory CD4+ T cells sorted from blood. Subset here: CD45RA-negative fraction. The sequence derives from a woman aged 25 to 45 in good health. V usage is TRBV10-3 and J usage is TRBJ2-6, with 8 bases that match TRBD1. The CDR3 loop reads CAISNQGAGANVLTF. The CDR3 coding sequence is TGTGCCATCAGTAACCAGGGGGCGGGGGCCAACGTCCTGACTTTC.